This T cell receptor beta chain comes out of a study of blood T cells in healthy people across ages. The V and J ends lost 4 bases and 4 bases respectively, with 4 bases between them. Looked up from germline, CDR1 is DFQATT and CDR2 is SNEGSKA (reference sequence). This CDR3 region has 11 residues. Combining a sample-barcoded 5' primer with a J-beta primer mix, a second PCR ran for about 7 to 11 cycles. TCRdb re-analysed the 5' RACE reads in MiXCR, keeping a single row per CDR3 protein. The table has about 780,000 distinct CDR3 sequences, around 24% seen once. These same data were also listed under a study on T cells of mothers and their children. That paper notes: The donors comprised roughly 6 children and their three healthy Caucasian mothers. Biologically related mothers and children overlapped slightly more than unrelated pairs, a non-significant difference.

V gene TRBV20-1 combines with J gene TRBJ2-2; unclear D gene. Sequencing input: blood. The source of this sequence is a boy younger than 18 in good health. The CDR3 sequence is CSAIFTGELFF. CDR3 coding DNA: TGCAGTGCTATATTCACCGGGGAGCTGTTTTTT.